The clone carrying this T cell receptor (beta chain) has ten or more counts. As yet, its antigen is unknown. These data belong to a study of T cells in Graves' hyperthyroidism and ophthalmopathy. Regarding the study as a whole: The blood repertoire included most of the expanded thyroid clonotypes above 0.001. Ophthalmopathy was model-predicted a median 6.5 months pre-onset.

No progression to ophthalmopathy during 18 months of follow-up defined stable disease. Not enrolled were patients with uncontrolled infection, other autoimmune disease, pregnancy or lactation. Amplified regions were TCR beta CDR3 sequences from RNA transcripts. The HTBI primer set was used in a first-round RT-PCR of the TCR CDR3. TCRdb analysed the multiplex PCR reads with MiXCR anew, one entry per CDR3 protein. The data show around 430,000 distinct CDR3 sequences, with about 15% seen just once and about 31% held by the top ten. V lost 5 bases and J 2 bases, leaving 13 bases between the germline ends. Germline V gives CDR1 ENHRY, CDR2 SYGVKD. CDR3 size: 14 residues.

The receptor's source is a woman aged 25-40 years with Graves' hyperthyroidism. The chain combines TRBV10-3 with TRBJ2-7; D remains ambiguous. The sequenced material came from blood. The CDR3 nucleotides are TGTGCCATCAGTAGAACAGAAGTAGCCTACGAGCAGTACTTC. Its protein is CAISRTEVAYEQYF.